This T cell receptor (beta chain) was sequenced during a study of T cell changes during pregnancy in multiple sclerosis. Sequenced by immunoSEQ multiplex PCR; TCRdb stores in-frame clones only, minus some. The sample carries 45,000 to 60,000 clones, more than 90% recorded once. The CDR3 runs 20 residues. After removal of 0 bases from V and 2 bases from J, the junction contained 13 bases not matched to a gene. CDR1 SGHRS and CDR2 YFSETQ come from the germline V gene. The receptor was isolated from a female donor with multiple sclerosis, enrolled in a pregnancy study. The input for sequencing was CD4+ T cells from peripheral blood mononuclear cells, taken before pregnancy. The chain has TRBV5-1 and TRBJ2-1, with TRBD2 matching over 11 bases. The CDR3 bases are TGCGCCAGCAGCTTGGACGGGACTAGCGGTTTGGGCTCGGCCTACAATGAGCAGTTCTTC. Protein sequence: CASSLDGTSGLGSAYNEQFF.